Listed here are 20 T cell receptor beta chains from one sample, sequenced in a study of spatial heterogeneity in lung cancer. Time point reported: sample taken at primary tumor resection. TCRdb processed the 5' RACE reads anew with MiXCR; each CDR3 protein has one entry. The sample holds approximately 3,300 distinct CDR3 sequences, roughly 3.3% seen once. Sequences were derived from lung tissue, sampled at surgery. The receptors were gathered from a human donor with early-stage non-small cell lung cancer.

This clonotype appeared many times. The size of this beta chain means little, since it is a stray read in a library made for alpha chains. The chain combines TRBV5-4 with TRBJ2-7; TRBD2 is a possible D gene (5 bases). The V gene's germline CDR1 is SGHNT and CDR2 YYREEE (reference sequence). CDR3 length: 12 amino acids. The CDR3 region has the DNA TGTGCAGGAGGCCCGAGCTCCTACGAGCAGTACTTC. This gives the protein CAGGPSSYEQYF.

This clonotype has a count of ten or more. This beta chain is a stray read from a library made for alpha chains; its abundance is not meaningful. The rearrangement uses TRBV11-2 and TRBJ1-6; 8 bases line up with TRBD1. The germline gives CDR1 SGHAT, CDR2 FQNNGV. The CDR3 totals 13 residues. J was trimmed by 10 bases and V by 5 bases; bases with no gene match: 4. The CDR3 nucleotides are TGTGCCAGCAGCCGACAGGGGCGGTCACCCCTCCACTTT. Protein: CASSRQGRSPLHF.

By frequency in the sample, this clonotype is large. Being off target in a library aimed at alpha chains, this beta chain has a size of little meaning. V gene TRBV11-2 combines with J gene TRBJ2-1, with TRBD2 matching over 7 bases. Germline CDR1 reads SGHAT; CDR2 reads FQNNGV. Trimming at V came to 1 base and at J to 5 bases, leaving 5 bases not matched to a gene. The CDR3 is 15 residues long. CDR3 nucleotides: TGTGCCAGCAGCTTAGTCGGGGGGACCGACAATGAGCAGTTCTTC. It is translated as CASSLVGGTDNEQFF.

Relative to its sample, this clonotype is medium-sized (0.01 to 0.1%). For a library built for alpha chains, this beta chain is a stray read; little rests on its size. This chain connects TRBV6-6 to TRBJ2-2; D call uncertain. CDR3 length: 16 residues. Trimming removed 5 bases from V and 0 bases from J, with 13 bases in between. Germline CDR1 is MNHNY and CDR2 is SVGAGI (reference sequence). CDR3 loop: CASSPSSLANTGELFF. The CDR3 bases are TGTGCCAGCAGTCCCTCGTCGCTCGCGAACACCGGGGAGCTGTTTTTT.

Details on this clonotype: This beta chain is a stray sequence in a library constructed for alpha chains; its clone size is not meaningful. The chain uses TRBV13 and TRBJ2-1; D is perhaps TRBD1 (5 bases). The CDR3 has 15 residues. Trimming left V 1 base short and J 7 bases short, with 14 bases between. Per the germline V gene, CDR1 is PRHDT and CDR2 is FYEKMQ (reference sequence). The CDR3 spells CASSLVRWGGNEQFF. The CDR3 nucleotides are TGTGCCAGCAGCTTAGTTCGCTGGGGCGGAAATGAGCAGTTCTTC.

By sample share, this clonotype is medium-sized. The library was designed around alpha chains, so this beta chain is a stray read whose abundance carries little weight. This CDR3 is CASSYSAMGGQPQHF. In DNA form, the CDR3 reads TGTGCCAGCAGTTACTCTGCTATGGGGGGACAGCCCCAGCATTTT. J is TRBJ1-5 and V is TRBV6-2 or TRBV6-3, with TRBD1 as a possible D gene (5 bases). Trimming removed 0 bases from V and 7 bases from J, with 13 bases in between. CDR3 length: 15 amino acids. The V gene's germline CDR1 is MNHEY and CDR2 SVGEGT.

By sample share, this clonotype is medium-sized. Little can be read into the size of this beta chain, an off-target read in a library designed for alpha chains. The chain employs TRBV7-2 and TRBJ1-6, with TRBD1 as a possible D gene (5 bases). The germline V gene has CDR1 SGHTA and CDR2 FQGNSA. This CDR3 spans 14 amino acids. With 6 bases removed from V and 4 bases from J, the gap between germline ends came to 10 bases. The CDR3 sequence is CASSLQGYNSPLHF. CDR3 coding DNA: TGTGCCAGCAGTCTTCAGGGATATAATTCACCCCTCCACTTT.

In this sample, this clonotype is medium-sized. Found in a library prepared for alpha chains, this beta chain is an off-target read, and its abundance has little meaning. The rearrangement uses TRBV18 and TRBJ2-7, with a tentative D call TRBD2 (6 bases). V was shortened by 6 bases and J by 6 bases, with 9 bases between the two germline ends. There are 11 residues in the CDR3. Germline V gene data show CDR1 as KGHSH and CDR2 as LQKENI. The DNA of the CDR3 is TGTGCCAGCTCGCGGGACGTCGAGCAGTACTTC. Its translation: CASSRDVEQYF. The variable domain in full, completed from reference TRBV18 and TRBJ2-7, reads NAGVMQNPRHLVRRRGQEARLRCSPMKGHSHVYWYRQLPEEGLKFMVYLQKENIIDESGMPKERFSAEFPKEGPSILRIQQVVRGDSAAYFCASSRDVEQYFGPGTRLTVT.

This clonotype was detected ten times or more. This beta chain slipped into a library made for alpha chains as a stray read, so its size is not meaningful. The genes are TRBV7-9 and TRBJ1-1; D gene uncertain. The CDR3 loop spans 13 amino acids. V was pared by 1 base and J by 0 bases, with 3 bases between. Germline V gene sequence: CDR1 SEHNR, CDR2 FQNEAQ (reference sequence). The CDR3 DNA is TGTGCCAGCAGCTTAGGGATGAACACTGAAGCTTTCTTT. It codes for CASSLGMNTEAFF.

This clonotype ranks as medium-sized (0.01 to 0.1%). Little can be read into the size of this beta chain, an off-target read in a library designed for alpha chains. The rearrangement uses TRBV6-2 or TRBV6-3 and TRBJ2-5, with D perhaps TRBD1 or TRBD2 (5 bases each). Germline values: CDR1 MNHEY, CDR2 SVGEGT. Deletions cut 3 bases from V and 0 bases from J, with 14 bases between. This CDR3 is 16 amino acids long. The CDR3: CASSYLGPPYQETQYF. In DNA form, the CDR3 reads TGTGCCAGCAGTTATCTGGGACCGCCGTACCAAGAGACCCAGTACTTC.

This clonotype has a count of ten or more. This beta chain turned up in a library designed for alpha chains; as an off-target read, its abundance says little. The rearrangement links TRBV20-1 to TRBJ2-3, with unresolved D. Trimming cost V 6 bases and J 0 bases, with 13 bases left between them. Germline CDR1 and CDR2: DFQATT and SNEGSKA (reference sequence). This CDR3 comprises 14 residues. CDR3 sequence (DNA): TGCAGTGCCCTAGACCTATCCAGCACAGATACGCAGTATTTT. Its protein is CSALDLSSTDTQYF.

This clonotype is categorized as medium-sized (0.01 to 0.1%). This beta chain is a stray sequence in a library constructed for alpha chains; its clone size is not meaningful. This chain connects TRBV2 to TRBJ2-7; D perhaps matches TRBD2 (6 bases). V lost 8 bases, J lost 1 base, and 15 bases lay in between. The CDR3 has 14 residues. Per germline, CDR1 SNHLY and CDR2 FYNNEI. The DNA for the CDR3 is TGTGCCAGCCTGCACCGGGACTCATCCTACGAGCAGTACTTC. Encoded protein: CASLHRDSSYEQYF.

Regarding this clonotype: The library was built for alpha chains, so this beta chain is an off-target read and its size means little. This chain links TRBV12-3 or TRBV12-4 with TRBJ1-5; 11 bases map to TRBD1. The CDR3 is 15 amino acids. J was trimmed by 6 bases and V by 7 bases; bases with no gene match: 8. CDR3 DNA sequence: TGTGCCAGCATTTGGGGACAGGGGGTAAGTCAGCCCCAGCATTTT. This translates into CASIWGQGVSQPQHF.

In its sample, this clonotype ranks as medium-sized. This beta chain slipped into a library made for alpha chains as a stray read, so its size is not meaningful. The chain recombines TRBV3-1 with TRBJ2-6; D is ambiguous. This CDR3 is built from 14 residues. The germline CDR1 and CDR2 sequences are LGHDT and YNNKEL (reference sequence). Trimming removed 4 bases from V and 0 bases from J, with 4 bases in between. CDR3: CASSRDSGANVLTF. The CDR3 DNA reads TGTGCCAGCAGCCGGGACTCTGGGGCCAACGTCCTGACTTTC.

This clonotype appeared many times. This beta chain is off target for a library built for alpha chains, so its abundance means little. The chain is built from TRBV20-1 and TRBJ2-5; 8 nucleotides agree with TRBD1. The germline V gene has CDR1 DFQATT and CDR2 SNEGSKA (reference sequence). Trimming at V came to 4 bases and at J to 5 bases, leaving 9 bases not matched to a gene. The CDR3 has 14 amino acids. The CDR3 DNA sequence: TGCAGTGCTAAGACAGGACAGGGTGTCGAGACCCAGTACTTC. Translation: CSAKTGQGVETQYF.

Relative to its sample, this clonotype is medium-sized. Within a library made for alpha chains, this beta chain is off target, and its count is uninformative. This chain connects TRBV12-3 or TRBV12-4 to TRBJ1-6; 8 bases fit TRBD1. Trimming at V came to 3 bases and at J to 10 bases, leaving 5 bases not matched to a gene. This CDR3 has 14 residues. The CDR3 spells CASSFGTGGSPLHF. DNA for the CDR3: TGTGCCAGCAGTTTCGGGACAGGAGGATCACCCCTCCACTTT.

This clonotype was picked up many times. This beta chain is a stray sequence in a library constructed for alpha chains; its clone size is not meaningful. J is TRBJ1-2 and V is TRBV13; weak D call: TRBD1 (5 bases). The germline gives CDR1 PRHDT, CDR2 FYEKMQ (reference sequence). The CDR3 is 12 amino acids. V was trimmed by 0 bases and J by 13 bases, leaving 12 bases between them. The CDR3 DNA reads as TGTGCCAGCAGCTTAGGGGACACGCCGTCCACCTTC. Translating gives CASSLGDTPSTF.

Details on this clonotype: This beta chain is off target for a library built for alpha chains, so its abundance means little. The V and J genes are TRBV24-1 and TRBJ2-5, with 7 positions matching TRBD1. The CDR3 has 15 amino acids. The germline V gene has CDR1 KGHDR and CDR2 SFDVKD. With 6 bases clipped from V and 2 bases from J, the junction kept 8 bases outside the gene matches. CDR3 DNA sequence: TGTGCCACCAGTATGGGGACAGAAGAACAAGAGACCCAGTACTTC. Amino acids: CATSMGTEEQETQYF.

This clonotype is categorized as medium-sized (0.01 to 0.1%). The library was designed around alpha chains, so this beta chain is a stray read whose abundance carries little weight. This chain links TRBV6-5 with TRBJ1-4; D ambiguous. Germline CDR1 is MNHEY and CDR2 is SVGAGI. V lost 8 bases and J 8 bases, leaving 9 bases between the germline ends. This CDR3 contains 11 residues. The CDR3 loop reads CASGVREKLFF. Here the CDR3 DNA reads TGTGCCAGCGGGGTACGGGAAAAACTGTTTTTT.

This clonotype counts as medium-sized. This beta chain turned up in a library designed for alpha chains; as an off-target read, its abundance says little. The chain employs TRBV19 and TRBJ1-5; D gene unclear. The V end lost 0 bases, the J end lost 6 bases, and 6 bases lay between the germline ends. Looked up from germline, CDR1 is LNHDA and CDR2 is SQIVND (reference sequence). This CDR3 has 13 residues. The CDR3: CASSIETGQPQHF. CDR3 DNA sequence: TGTGCCAGTAGTATAGAGACCGGTCAGCCCCAGCATTTT.